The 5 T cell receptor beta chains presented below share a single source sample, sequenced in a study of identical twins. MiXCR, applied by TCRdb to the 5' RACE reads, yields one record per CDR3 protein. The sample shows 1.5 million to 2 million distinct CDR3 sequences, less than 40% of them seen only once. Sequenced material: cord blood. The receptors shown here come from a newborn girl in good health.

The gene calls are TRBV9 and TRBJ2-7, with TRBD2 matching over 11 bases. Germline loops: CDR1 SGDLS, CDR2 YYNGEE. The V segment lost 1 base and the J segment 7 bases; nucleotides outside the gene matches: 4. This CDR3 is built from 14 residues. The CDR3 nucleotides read TGTGCCAGCAGCGTACTAGCGGGGGGTTTTGAGCAGTACTTC. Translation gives CASSVLAGGFEQYF.

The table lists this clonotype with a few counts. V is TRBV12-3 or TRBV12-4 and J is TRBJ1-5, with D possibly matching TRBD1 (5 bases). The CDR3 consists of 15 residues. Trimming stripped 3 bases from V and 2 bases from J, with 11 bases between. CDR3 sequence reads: CASSFVLGGNQPQHF. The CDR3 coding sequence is TGTGCCAGCAGTTTCGTATTAGGGGGCAATCAGCCCCAGCATTTT.

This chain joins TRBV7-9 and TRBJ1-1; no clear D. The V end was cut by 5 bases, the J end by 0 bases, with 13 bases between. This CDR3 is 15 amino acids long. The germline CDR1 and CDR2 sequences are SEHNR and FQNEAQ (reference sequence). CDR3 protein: CASSPDLTVNTEAFF. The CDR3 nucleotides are TGTGCCAGCAGCCCAGACCTCACAGTGAACACTGAAGCTTTCTTT.

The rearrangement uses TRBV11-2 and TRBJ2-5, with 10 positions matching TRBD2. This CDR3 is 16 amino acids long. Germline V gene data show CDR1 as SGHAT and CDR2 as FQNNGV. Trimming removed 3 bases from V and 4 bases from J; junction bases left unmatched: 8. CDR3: CASSFRLAGALETQYF. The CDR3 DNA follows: TGTGCCAGCAGCTTTCGGCTAGCGGGGGCATTAGAGACCCAGTACTTC.

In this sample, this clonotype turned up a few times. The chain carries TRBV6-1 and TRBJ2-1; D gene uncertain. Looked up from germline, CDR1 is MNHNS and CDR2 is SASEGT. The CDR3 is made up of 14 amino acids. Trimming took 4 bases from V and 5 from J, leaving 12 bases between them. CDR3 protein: CASSGAVTHNEQFF. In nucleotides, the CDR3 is TGTGCCAGCAGTGGCGCAGTCACCCACAATGAGCAGTTCTTC.